What follows is one T cell receptor (beta chain) and its context. Its target is not known. Profiling that covered TCR beta VDJ and CDR3 relied on genomic DNA as its template. TCRdb fed the reads into MiXCR, producing one record per CDR3 protein. The table shows 95,000 to 120,000 distinct CDR3 sequences, with 40% to 60% occurring only once. The sample comes from a study of CD8+CD57+ T cells in acquired aplastic anemia. The CDR3 totals 14 residues. Germline loops: CDR1 SQVTM, CDR2 ANQGSEA. Trimming stripped 4 bases from V and 7 bases from J, with 19 bases between. Whole-study results and caveats: Between the patient and control groups, CD8+ Simpson's diversity did not differ significantly.

Sequencing input: sorted CD4+, CD8+, or CD8+CD57+ T cells (not recorded which) from PBMCs. This clonotype was obtained from a human donor in good health, serving as a control. The chain recombines TRBV29-1 with TRBJ1-2; D uncertain. Here the CDR3 DNA reads TGCAGCGTTGGGTCACCAGGCCTAGCTGTTGGCTACACCTTC. This gives the protein CSVGSPGLAVGYTF.